Listed below are T cell receptor beta chains from one sample, sequenced in a study of shared clonotypes between healthy human individuals. TCRdb's table, derived via immunoSEQ multiplex PCR, lists solely in-frame clones and lacks some. The profile shows about 800,000 clones, 90% to 97% of them singletons. Sequencing input: naive CD8+ T cells sorted from blood. The source is a man aged 25-40 years in good health. The CDR3 runs from the conserved cysteine through the conserved F or W. The D gene is left open where the match is weak. The size field is filled for only some rows; it gives once, few, many or a size class.

clone_size j_call d_call v_call cdr3_aa cdr3_nt
. TRBJ2-1 TRBD2 TRBV27 CASTQGSGMPSVYEQFF TGTGCCAGCACCCAAGGGAGCGGGATGCCCTCAGTCTATGAGCAGTTCTTC
. TRBJ1-1 TRBD1 TRBV10-1 CASSEKQGSTEAFF TGCGCCAGCAGTGAGAAACAGGGGAGTACTGAAGCTTTCTTT
. TRBJ2-7 TRBD1 TRBV10-2 CASSRTGGAEQYF TGCGCCAGCAGCCGGACAGGGGGCGCCGAGCAGTACTTC
few TRBJ2-7 . TRBV18 CASSPGVSHAYEQYF TGTGCCAGCTCACCAGGGGTCTCCCACGCCTACGAGCAGTACTTC
few TRBJ2-7 . TRBV5-4 CASSLEGYGQKQYF TGTGCCAGCAGCTTGGAGGGGTACGGTCAGAAGCAGTACTTC
. TRBJ2-5 TRBD2 TRBV27 CASSPVAGVSETQYF TGTGCCAGCAGTCCCGTAGCGGGAGTCTCGGAGACCCAGTACTTC
. TRBJ2-1 TRBD2 TRBV19 CASSRLAHEQFF TGTGCCAGTAGCAGACTAGCTCATGAGCAGTTCTTC
. TRBJ2-2 . TRBV27 CASSPGGPEAGELFF TGTGCCAGCAGCCCTGGAGGGCCGGAGGCCGGGGAGCTGTTTTTT
. TRBJ2-5 . TRBV15 CATLGGQLGQETQYF TGTGCCACCCTGGGGGGTCAATTGGGTCAGGAGACCCAGTACTTC
. TRBJ1-1 TRBD1 TRBV4-1 CASSQDRTGMDTEAFF TGCGCCAGCAGCCAAGATAGGACAGGGATGGACACTGAAGCTTTCTTT
. TRBJ2-7 . TRBV15 CATSRFQRGIFYEQYF TGTGCCACCAGCAGATTTCAGAGAGGGATTTTCTACGAGCAGTACTTC
. TRBJ2-1 TRBD2 TRBV7-9 CASSPSGTSEYNEQFF TGTGCCAGCAGCCCTTCCGGGACTAGCGAATACAATGAGCAGTTCTTC
. TRBJ2-3 . TRBV29-1 CSVERRGHELDTQYF TGCAGCGTTGAGCGAAGGGGTCATGAGTTGGATACGCAGTATTTT
. TRBJ1-2 . TRBV7-9 CASSFGQPDGYTF TGTGCCAGCAGCTTCGGACAGCCTGATGGCTACACCTTC
. TRBJ1-3 . TRBV7-9 CASSSGPGTNIYF TGTGCCAGCAGCTCAGGGCCTGGGACTAACATATATTTT
. TRBJ2-1 . TRBV5-1 CASSLAGGFSDPEYNEQFF TGCGCCAGCAGCTTGGCCGGAGGGTTCAGTGACCCAGAATACAATGAGCAGTTCTTC
. TRBJ2-1 . TRBV19 CASSIYSGSIVDEQFF TGTGCCAGTAGTATATACTCAGGGTCTATCGTCGATGAGCAGTTCTTC
. TRBJ2-1 TRBD2 TRBV4-1 CASSQSGRNYNEQFF TGCGCCAGCAGCCAGAGCGGGAGGAATTACAATGAGCAGTTCTTC
. TRBJ2-7 . TRBV28 CASSLLGVEGYEQYF TGTGCCAGCAGTTTACTGGGAGTTGAAGGCTACGAGCAGTACTTC
. TRBJ2-7 . TRBV11-2 CASSSGLRVYEQYF TGTGCCAGCAGCTCGGGTCTCAGGGTGTACGAGCAGTACTTC
. TRBJ1-5 . TRBV7-8 CASSLRAGVGQPQHF TGTGCCAGCAGCTTAAGGGCAGGGGTTGGGCAGCCCCAGCATTTT
. TRBJ2-1 . TRBV7-6 CASSLGWGTNEQFF TGTGCCAGCAGCCTGGGTTGGGGGACCAATGAGCAGTTCTTC
. TRBJ2-7 TRBD2 TRBV28 CASTLVAGVYEQYF TGTGCCAGCACCCTCGTAGCGGGAGTGTACGAGCAGTACTTC
. TRBJ1-4 TRBD1 TRBV7-9 CASTRSPGGYEKLFF TGTGCCAGCACCAGATCCCCAGGGGGCTATGAAAAACTGTTTTTT
. TRBJ2-1 . TRBV11-3 CASSVDDNEQFF TGTGCCAGCAGCGTAGACGACAATGAGCAGTTCTTC
. TRBJ1-4 TRBD1 TRBV13 CASSPYRDREGEKLFF TGTGCCAGCAGCCCTTACCGGGACAGGGAGGGCGAAAAACTGTTTTTT
once TRBJ2-7 . TRBV7-9 CASSLEVPHSYEQYF TGTGCCAGCAGCTTAGAGGTTCCCCATTCCTACGAGCAGTACTTC